Presented here are 18 T cell receptor beta chains from one specimen sequenced in a study of T-cell reconstitution after alpha-beta-depleted transplantation in children (TCRdb year 2016). The treatment or condition label on this specimen signifies: allogeneic hematopoietic cell transplantation with graft depleted of TCRalphabeta T cells and CD19 B cells. Library generation was performed with PCR. TCRdb lists the instrument as Illumina HiSeq 2500. To normalize quantification of the TCRbeta repertoire, the TCR libraries were built with molecular barcoding that relied on unique molecular identifiers. TCRdb's own reprocessing of the public reads used fastp at Q25 and MiXCR and kept productive beta chains. All rows with the same CDR3 protein become a single entry with the most common DNA and genes. Recorded for this sample are hundreds of thousands of distinct CDR3 sequences; roughly a quarter of them occurred a single time. The ten biggest clones cover 4% to 5.5% of the sample.

This specimen was PBMCs, mostly from graft donor cells, taken 360 days after TCRalphabeta/CD19-depleted stem cell transplant. These receptors were collected from a female patient aged 2 to 10 who had a stem cell transplant for congenital amegakaryocytic thrombocytopenia, so the T cells may come from the graft donor.

This clonotype was detected a few times. V usage is TRBV5-1 and J usage is TRBJ2-7, with 7 positions matching TRBD1. Looked up from germline, CDR1 is SGHRS and CDR2 is YFSETQ. This CDR3 is 14 amino acids long. Trimming cost V 2 bases and J 1 base; bases outside gene matches: 3. Written as DNA, the CDR3 is TGCGCCAGCAGCTTCACAGGGGATTCCTACGAGCAGTACTTC. This sequence encodes CASSFTGDSYEQYF.

The chain is built from TRBV20-1 and TRBJ1-5; 7 bases line up with TRBD1. The germline V gene has CDR1 DFQATT and CDR2 SNEGSKA (reference sequence). CDR3 length: 14 amino acids. J lost 4 bases, V lost 5 bases, and 8 bases had no gene match. DNA of the CDR3: TGCAGTGCTTGGGGGACAGCTGTTAATCAGCCCCAGCATTTT. This sequence encodes CSAWGTAVNQPQHF.

This clonotype appeared a few times. This chain uses TRBV6-1 with TRBJ2-5; 14 bases are shared with TRBD2. Germline CDR1 is MNHNS and CDR2 is SASEGT. The CDR3 covers 17 residues. After removal of 5 bases from V and 5 bases from J, the junction contained 10 bases not matched to a gene. As DNA, the CDR3 is TGTGCCAGCAGTCCTCCGGGACTAGCGGGAGTGGGGGAGACCCAGTACTTC. This encodes CASSPPGLAGVGETQYF.

With regard to this clonotype: An end of the junction differs from the germline gene, which may be a read error. The CDR3 coding sequence is TGTGCCAGCAGTGAAGCGCGGGACAGGGGGAATTTT. This sequence encodes CASSEARDRGNF. V is TRBV6-1 and J is TRBJ2-3; 11 bases are shared with TRBD1. CDR1 and CDR2 from the germline V gene are MNHNS and SASEGT. This CDR3 spans 12 amino acids.

The rearrangement links TRBV30 to TRBJ2-2; 9 bases fit TRBD1. This CDR3 contains 14 residues. The germline V gene has CDR1 GTSNPN and CDR2 SVGIG (reference sequence). Trimming removed 7 bases from V and 2 bases from J; junction bases left unmatched: 5. CDR3 residues: CALLQGANTGELFF. The CDR3 nucleotides read TGTGCCTTACTACAGGGGGCTAACACCGGGGAGCTGTTTTTT.

This chain joins TRBV6-2 or TRBV6-3 and TRBJ1-1; tentative D call: TRBD1 (6 bases). CDR3 length: 15 amino acids. Germline V gene data show CDR1 as MNHEY and CDR2 as SVGEGT. Deletions cut 5 bases from V and 0 bases from J, with 13 bases between. CDR3 in amino acids: CASSNRQVVNTEAFF. The CDR3 DNA sequence: TGTGCCAGCAGTAACAGACAGGTCGTGAACACTGAAGCTTTCTTT.

This clonotype was counted many times. For the CDR3, the DNA is TGCGCCAGCAGCCAAGGCCCGGACAGAGCGTACGAGCAGTACTTC. It encodes CASSQGPDRAYEQYF. The chain couples TRBV4-3 to TRBJ2-7; weak D call: TRBD1 (6 bases). V lost 1 base and J 4 bases, leaving 14 bases between the germline ends. This CDR3 has 15 amino acids. Germline CDR1 and CDR2: LGHNA and YSLEER.

This clonotype was counted between two and nine times. The rearrangement joins TRBV28 to TRBJ2-4; possible D gene TRBD2, 5 bases. The CDR3 runs 15 residues. The germline gives CDR1 MDHEN, CDR2 SYDVKM. The V end lost 9 bases, the J end lost 0 bases, and 15 bases lay between the germline ends. CDR3 protein: CASQMGGSAKNIQYF. The CDR3 DNA sequence: TGTGCCAGTCAAATGGGCGGGTCAGCCAAAAACATTCAGTACTTC.

This rearrangement joins TRBV20-1 to TRBJ2-3; perhaps TRBD1 as D (6 bases). The V gene's germline CDR1 is DFQATT and CDR2 SNEGSKA (reference sequence). This CDR3 contains 14 residues. The V end lost 7 bases, the J end lost 1 base, and 15 bases lay between the germline ends. CDR3 bases: TGCAGTGTTGTGGGGGCGCAGGGCACAGATACGCAGTATTTT. This encodes CSVVGAQGTDTQYF.

The CDR3 DNA is TGTGCCAGCAGCTTAGCCGGGACGGGCCTTGGGAAGCAGTTCTTC. Translation: CASSLAGTGLGKQFF. The chain links TRBV11-2 to TRBJ2-1, with D perhaps TRBD1 or TRBD2 (5 bases each). Per the germline V gene, CDR1 is SGHAT and CDR2 is FQNNGV. V lost 1 base and J 11 bases, leaving 18 bases between the germline ends. This CDR3 comprises 15 residues.

The V and J genes are TRBV7-3 and TRBJ2-1, with 11 bases fitting TRBD2. The CDR3 spans 16 residues. The V and J ends lost 2 bases and 8 bases, in that order; junction bases with no gene match: 8. The germline V gene encodes CDR1 SGHTA and CDR2 FQGTGA. CDR3 sequence: CASSLVAGGPEDEQFF. The CDR3 DNA reads as TGTGCCAGCAGCTTAGTAGCGGGAGGGCCCGAGGATGAGCAGTTCTTC.

This clonotype has only a few counts. This sequence joins TRBV7-2 and TRBJ2-6, with D uncertain. The V end lost 1 base, the J end lost 0 bases, and 4 bases lay between the germline ends. Germline loops: CDR1 SGHTA, CDR2 FQGNSA. The CDR3 runs 15 residues. CDR3 loop: CASSLEISGANVLTF. The CDR3 DNA reads as TGTGCCAGCAGCTTAGAAATCTCTGGGGCCAACGTCCTGACTTTC. Complete variable domain (other parts from reference TRBV7-2 and TRBJ2-6): GAGVSQSPSNKVTEKGKDVELRCDPISGHTALYWYRQSLGQGLEFLIYFQGNSAPDKSGLPSDRFSAERTGGSVSTLTIQRTQQEDSAVYLCASSLEISGANVLTFGAGSRLTVL.

The rearrangement joins TRBV28 to TRBJ1-2, with D possibly being TRBD1 (6 bases). This CDR3 has 12 residues. Looked up from germline, CDR1 is MDHEN and CDR2 is SYDVKM. Deletions cut 6 bases from V and 2 bases from J, with 7 bases between. The CDR3: CASSTGNYGYTF. The CDR3 bases are TGTGCCAGCAGCACAGGGAACTATGGCTACACCTTC.

The gene calls are TRBV6-1 and TRBJ2-5, with D hard to call. CDR1 and CDR2 (germline): MNHNS, SASEGT. The CDR3 spans 14 residues. Between the trimmed V and J ends, which lost 6 bases and 2 bases, there was a span of 13 bases. The CDR3 loop is CASSPPAAQETQYF. In nucleotides, the CDR3 is TGTGCCAGCAGCCCCCCTGCGGCTCAAGAGACCCAGTACTTC.

V and J are TRBV10-3 and TRBJ2-5; 9 nucleotides agree with TRBD1. The V segment lost 6 bases and the J segment 4 bases; nucleotides outside the gene matches: 9. The CDR3 covers 15 residues. CDR1 ENHRY and CDR2 SYGVKD come from the germline V gene. The CDR3 reads CAISTTGGSRETQYF. CDR3 DNA sequence: TGTGCCATCAGCACCACAGGGGGCTCGAGAGAGACCCAGTACTTC.

V gene TRBV11-2 combines with J gene TRBJ2-5, with D tentatively TRBD2 (7 bases). In germline, CDR1 is SGHAT, CDR2 FQNNGV. With 1 base removed from V and 1 base from J, the gap between germline ends came to 10 bases. This CDR3 has 15 amino acids. The CDR3 is CASSLGRGPQETQYF. CDR3 nucleotides: TGTGCCAGCAGCTTAGGGCGGGGGCCCCAAGAGACCCAGTACTTC.

The V and J genes are TRBV4-2 and TRBJ2-1; D is uncertain. The CDR3 is 17 residues long. Germline CDR1 LGHNA, CDR2 YNFKEQ. V was cut by 0 bases and J by 0 bases, with 12 bases left in between. Here the CDR3 DNA reads TGTGCCAGCAGCCAAGACGACTTAGTGAGCTCCTACAATGAGCAGTTCTTC. This gives the protein CASSQDDLVSSYNEQFF.

This clonotype has only a few counts. V usage is TRBV7-8 and J usage is TRBJ1-3; 7 positions agree with TRBD1. The CDR3 is 16 residues long. The ends lost 0 bases at V and 3 bases at J; junction bases unmatched: 5. Germline assignment: CDR1 SGHVS and CDR2 FQNEAQ. CDR3 sequence: CASSLANRGYGNTIYF. The CDR3, as DNA: TGTGCCAGCAGCTTAGCGAACAGGGGTTATGGAAACACCATATATTTT.